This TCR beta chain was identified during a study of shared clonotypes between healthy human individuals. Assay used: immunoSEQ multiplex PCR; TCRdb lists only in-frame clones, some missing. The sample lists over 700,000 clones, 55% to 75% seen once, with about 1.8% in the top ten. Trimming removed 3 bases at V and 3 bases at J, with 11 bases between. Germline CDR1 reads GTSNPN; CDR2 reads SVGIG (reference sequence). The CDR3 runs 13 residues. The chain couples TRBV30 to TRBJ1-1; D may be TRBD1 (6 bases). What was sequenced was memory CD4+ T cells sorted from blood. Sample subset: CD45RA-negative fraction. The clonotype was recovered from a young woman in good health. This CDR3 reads CAWRQQGYTEAFF. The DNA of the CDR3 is TGTGCCTGGAGGCAACAGGGTTACACTGAAGCTTTCTTT.